Below are 21 T cell receptor beta chains sequenced from a single sample in a study of OX40 agonist ivuxolimab in advanced cancers. Using immunoSEQ multiplex PCR, the repertoire was profiled, and TCRdb retains in-frame clones only, with some absent. The sample lists tens of thousands of clones; about 92% were seen once. Sequenced material: CD4+ or CD8+ T cells sorted from blood, taken in a trial of the OX40 agonist ivuxolimab. Source of these receptors: an adult with an advanced solid tumor such as melanoma, head and neck, liver or kidney cancer.

The chain couples TRBV19 to TRBJ1-1; D is possibly TRBD1 (6 bases). Germline values: CDR1 LNHDA, CDR2 SQIVND (reference sequence). The CDR3 has 14 amino acids. V lost 9 bases, J lost 4 bases, and 18 bases lay in between. The DNA for the CDR3 is TGTGCCAGCCGTCATGAGGGGGGATCCACTGAAGCTTTCTTT. Translated: CASRHEGGSTEAFF.

There are a few counts of this clone. The V and J genes are TRBV7-3 and TRBJ2-3, with a possible D match to TRBD2 (6 bases). CDR1 is SGHTA, CDR2 FQGTGA, per germline. The CDR3 totals 15 residues. The V and J ends lost 0 bases and 7 bases respectively, with 14 bases between them. The CDR3 DNA is TGTGCCAGCAGCTTAACACGGGGACTCGCAAATACGCAGTATTTT. Translation gives CASSLTRGLANTQYF.

This rearrangement joins TRBV6-5 to TRBJ1-3; 8 nucleotides line up with TRBD1. CDR3 size: 13 residues. V lost 6 bases, J lost 8 bases, and 6 bases stayed unmatched. Germline V gene data show CDR1 as MNHEY and CDR2 as SVGAGI. CDR3 DNA sequence: TGTGCCAGCAGGCCAGGGGGCGGACACACCATATATTTT. It encodes CASRPGGGHTIYF.

The chain combines TRBV9 with TRBJ1-1; D perhaps matches TRBD1 (5 bases). CDR3 size: 14 residues. Germline V gene sequence: CDR1 SGDLS, CDR2 YYNGEE. V shed 3 bases and J shed 1 base, with 10 bases lying between them. In nucleotides, the CDR3 is TGTGCCAGCAGCGCCGGGACGGCGAACACTGAAGCTTTCTTT. Its translation: CASSAGTANTEAFF.

This clone was seen a single time. The rearrangement uses TRBV11-2 and TRBJ1-6; possible D gene TRBD1, 5 bases. Germline-derived CDR1 and CDR2 are SGHAT and FQNNGV. Trimming took 1 base from V and 10 from J, leaving 14 bases between them. The CDR3 runs 15 residues. The CDR3 region is CASSLGGGEESPLHF. CDR3 in DNA: TGTGCCAGCAGCTTAGGAGGAGGGGAGGAATCACCCCTCCACTTT.

The gene calls are TRBV6-1 and TRBJ1-5; D possibly corresponds to TRBD1 (5 bases). The CDR3 contains 13 residues. Per germline, CDR1 MNHNS and CDR2 SASEGT. V was shortened by 6 bases and J by 7 bases, with 13 bases between the two germline ends. The CDR3 nucleotides are TGTGCCAGCAGCCCCCCTGGGGGACAGCCCCAGCATTTT. As protein: CASSPPGGQPQHF.

The rearrangement joins TRBV7-9 to TRBJ2-7, with TRBD1 identical over 9 bases. Per the germline V gene, CDR1 is SEHNR and CDR2 is FQNEAQ (reference sequence). Unmatched junction bases numbered 8, after V lost 1 base and J lost 7 bases. This CDR3 is built from 15 residues. The CDR3 region has the DNA TGTGCCAGCAGCTTAGAAGGGACAGGGCGTAGGGAGCAGTACGTC. Its translation is CASSLEGTGRREQYV.

The chain uses TRBV5-8 and TRBJ2-3; 9 bases are shared with TRBD1. The CDR3 is 15 residues long. The V gene end was trimmed by 2 bases and the J gene end by 6 bases; junction bases not matched to a gene: 7. CDR1 is SGHTS, CDR2 YDEGEE, per germline. Written as DNA, the CDR3 is TGTGCCAGCAGCTTACCCGGGACAGGGAGTGATACGCAGTATTTT. Residues: CASSLPGTGSDTQYF.

The rearrangement uses TRBV6-5 and TRBJ2-3; D remains ambiguous. The ends were cut back, 5 bases at V and 2 bases at J, with 2 bases in the middle. The CDR3 has 11 residues. Germline lookup yields CDR1 MNHEY and CDR2 SVGAGI. The DNA of the CDR3 is TGTGCCAGCAGTAACACAGATACGCAGTATTTT. Protein sequence: CASSNTDTQYF.

This chain uses TRBV2 with TRBJ1-3; 9 bases fit TRBD1. J lost 5 bases, V lost 3 bases, and 5 bases had no gene match. This CDR3 region has 15 residues. Germline V gives CDR1 SNHLY, CDR2 FYNNEI. CDR3: CASSEGTGNRNTIYF. DNA for the CDR3: TGTGCCAGCAGTGAGGGGACAGGGAACCGAAACACCATATATTTT.

The chain joins TRBV5-8 to TRBJ2-5; D gene ambiguous. Trimming cost V 0 bases and J 5 bases, with 14 bases left between them. The CDR3 is made up of 15 amino acids. The germline gives CDR1 SGHTS, CDR2 YDEGEE. Here the CDR3 DNA reads TGTGCCAGCAGCTTGGGACAAAGTCTCGCGGAGACCCAGTACTTC. This gives the protein CASSLGQSLAETQYF. The whole variable domain, filled in from reference TRBV5-8 and TRBJ2-5, reads EAGVTQSPTHLIKTRGQQATLRCSPISGHTSVYWYQQALGLGLQFLLWYDEGEERNRGNFPPRFSGRQFPNYSSELNVNALELEDSALYLCASSLGQSLAETQYFGPGTRLLVL.

This clone was detected once. The chain links TRBV5-1 to TRBJ1-2; unclear D gene. Per germline, CDR1 SGHRS and CDR2 YFSETQ. The CDR3 extends over 14 amino acids. The ends were cut back, 2 bases at V and 0 bases at J, with 8 bases in the middle. The DNA of the CDR3 is TGCGCCAGCAGCTTCGGGGAATCTAACTATGGCTACACCTTC. It is translated as CASSFGESNYGYTF.

This chain joins TRBV30 and TRBJ1-4; D is ambiguous. Trimming removed 5 bases at V and 8 bases at J, with 9 bases between. Germline assignment: CDR1 GTSNPN and CDR2 SVGIG (reference sequence). This CDR3 spans 11 amino acids. CDR3 protein: CAWGTAEKLFF. The CDR3 nucleotides read TGTGCCTGGGGCACCGCCGAAAAACTGTTTTTT.

The V gene is TRBV28, the J gene TRBJ1-4, with 9 bases aligning to TRBD1. J gave up 6 bases and V 2 bases, and 1 base lay outside the gene matches. The germline V gene encodes CDR1 MDHEN and CDR2 SYDVKM. The CDR3 runs to 14 residues. This chain's CDR3 is CASSLGQGHEKLFF. Written as DNA, the CDR3 is TGTGCCAGCAGTTTAGGACAGGGGCATGAAAAACTGTTTTTT.

In its sample, this clone was seen a few times. The chain is built from TRBV5-4 and TRBJ1-6; no reliable D call. V lost 0 bases, J lost 8 bases, and 3 bases lay in between. This CDR3 region has 12 residues. The germline V gene has CDR1 SGHNT and CDR2 YYREEE (reference sequence). This CDR3 reads CASSLGDSPLHF. DNA of the CDR3: TGTGCCAGCAGCTTGGGAGATTCACCCCTCCACTTT.

A single count supports this clone. The chain uses TRBV15 and TRBJ2-3, with TRBD2 as a possible D gene (6 bases). The germline gives CDR1 LNHNV, CDR2 YYDKDF (reference sequence). The V and J ends lost 0 bases and 2 bases respectively, with 15 bases between them. CDR3 length: 17 amino acids. This chain's CDR3 is CATSRDLGGTYTDTQYF. The CDR3 bases are TGTGCCACCAGCAGAGATCTGGGGGGTACCTACACAGATACGCAGTATTTT.

This chain links TRBV2 with TRBJ2-7; D ambiguous. The CDR3 is made up of 13 amino acids. CDR1 is SNHLY and CDR2 is FYNNEI in the germline V gene. V was shortened by 6 bases and J by 9 bases, with 18 bases between the two germline ends. DNA of the CDR3: TGTGCCAGCAGGGCCAGTACCTCGCGCGGGCAGTACGTC. Amino acid sequence: CASRASTSRGQYV.

V usage is TRBV7-2 and J usage is TRBJ1-2; D is uncertain. Germline V gives CDR1 SGHTA, CDR2 FQGNSA. V dropped 0 bases and J dropped 6 bases, with 8 bases sitting between them. The CDR3 loop spans 13 amino acids. The CDR3, as DNA: TGTGCCAGCAGCTTAGCGGGAGGGAATGGCTACACCTTC. It encodes CASSLAGGNGYTF.

This sequence joins TRBV18 and TRBJ1-1; 10 bases are shared with TRBD1. From germline, CDR1 is KGHSH and CDR2 LQKENI. Trimming at V came to 5 bases and at J to 6 bases, leaving 6 bases not matched to a gene. This CDR3 has 14 residues. CDR3 sequence reads: CASSTGTGDPEAFF. The CDR3 bases are TGTGCCAGCTCAACCGGGACAGGGGACCCTGAAGCTTTCTTT.

The chain links TRBV2 to TRBJ2-5, with 8 bases matching TRBD2. Germline V gene sequence: CDR1 SNHLY, CDR2 FYNNEI. The CDR3 is made up of 15 amino acids. After removal of 6 bases from V and 5 bases from J, the junction contained 11 bases not matched to a gene. The CDR3 loop reads CASRLIGGGLETQYF. CDR3 DNA: TGTGCCAGCAGACTAATCGGGGGGGGCCTGGAGACCCAGTACTTC.

The chain recombines TRBV19 with TRBJ1-6, with TRBD1 identical over 10 bases. This CDR3 contains 16 residues. Germline values: CDR1 LNHDA, CDR2 SQIVND (reference sequence). The junction had 6 bases not matched to a gene; V was cut back by 5 bases and J by 5 bases. CDR3 sequence (DNA): TGTGCCAGTAGTTCCTGGGGACAGGGGAATAATTCACCCCTCCACTTT. This translates into CASSSWGQGNNSPLHF.